This T cell receptor (beta chain) is from a study of beta chain features in type 1 diabetes. Turning to the study itself: Regarding age, gender and cell yields, patients proved similar to healthy donors.

After removal of 7 bases from V and 9 bases from J, the junction contained 15 bases not matched to a gene. The CDR3 covers 15 residues. Germline V gene data show CDR1 as LNHDA and CDR2 as SQIVND (reference sequence). Regarding the study as a whole: TCRB CDR3 length was moderately but significantly reduced in all four CD4+ subsets of Type 1 diabetes patients. Patients' naive, central memory and Treg TCRB repertoires seemed closer to one another than those of healthy donors.

This clone showed up just a few times. Its antigen is not known. Based on CD45RO/CCR7/CD25/CD127/CD95/CD27, CD4+ regulatory, stem cell-like memory, naive and central memory cells were sorted. The whole isolated RNA underwent reverse transcription, so sequencing captured expressed TCRB transcripts. Assay used: immunoSEQ multiplex PCR; TCRdb lists only in-frame clones, some missing. The table lists some 640,000 clones, over 13% of them singletons. The rearrangement joins TRBV19 to TRBJ2-1; 7 bases are shared with TRBD1. Sequencing input: naive CD4+ T cells from blood. The sequence derives from a man in his late teens or twenties with type 1 diabetes. DNA for the CDR3: TGTGCCAGTACCCTATCCATCCCGAACAGGGGTGAGCAGTTCTTC. Encoded protein: CASTLSIPNRGEQFF.